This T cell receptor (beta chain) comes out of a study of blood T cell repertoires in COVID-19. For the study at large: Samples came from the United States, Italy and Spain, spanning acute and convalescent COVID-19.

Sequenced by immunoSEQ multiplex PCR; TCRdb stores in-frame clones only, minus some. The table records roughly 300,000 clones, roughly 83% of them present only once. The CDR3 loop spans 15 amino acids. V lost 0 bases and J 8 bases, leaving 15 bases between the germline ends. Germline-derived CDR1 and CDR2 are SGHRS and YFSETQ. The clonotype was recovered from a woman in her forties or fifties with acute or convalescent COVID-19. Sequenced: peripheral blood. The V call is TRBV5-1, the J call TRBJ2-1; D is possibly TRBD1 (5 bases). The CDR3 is CASSLEGREYDEQFF. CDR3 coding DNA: TGCGCCAGCAGCTTGGAAGGCAGGGAATACGATGAGCAGTTCTTC.